The entry that follows covers one T cell receptor (beta chain) sequence. Seattle patient enrollment occurred during active infection, with longitudinal follow-up thereafter. Original data processing: The assay estimated nucleated cells by amplifying reference gene primers. Repertoires were generated with immunoSEQ multiplex PCR, while TCRdb's copy carries only in-frame clones and drops some. V, J and clone size were drawn from that table, and D and trimming were deduced from the DNA. The repertoire includes under 400,000 clones, about 91% of them detected once, and around 1.6% sits in the top ten. The sample originates from a study of blood T cell repertoires in COVID-19. Study-level information: Nucleic acid was either cDNA or gDNA, and it came from T cells, B-cell-depleted T cells, or PBMCs.

Germline V gene data show CDR1 as SEHNR and CDR2 as FQNEAQ (reference sequence). This CDR3 comprises 12 residues. This TCR was sampled from a woman in her 30s with COVID-19, enrolled during active disease. Material for sequencing was peripheral blood. The V call is TRBV7-9, the J call TRBJ1-1, with D uncertain. This CDR3 reads CVTTRQNTEAFF. For the CDR3, the DNA is TGTGTCACGACAAGGCAAAACACTGAAGCTTTCTTT.